The source of this T cell receptor beta chain is a study of a mutant IDH1 vaccine in newly diagnosed glioma. Study in general: Patients underwent eight vaccinations, which took place in weeks 1, 3, 5, 7, 11, 15, 19 and 23. The treated population exhibited a male proportion of about 60%, a female proportion of about 40%, and a mean age of approximately 41 years. It was radiotherapy, temozolomide, or both that patients received previously, with most receiving both. Points from the study as a whole: Evidence of vaccine-induced immune responses was documented in about 93% of patients.

A note on this clone: Its antigen is as yet unknown.

Generated by immunoSEQ multiplex PCR, the TCRdb table keeps only in-frame clones and is missing some. The repertoire holds over 95,000 clones, about 90% seen once, with 0.61% in the top ten. Indicated time point: week 11, during vaccination. The study gave 300 ug of mutant IDH1 20-mer peptide per vaccine dose, with topical imiquimod. Sequences were derived from PBMCs, sampled from a glioma patient whose treatment included an IDH1 peptide vaccine. This sequence originates from a woman aged 45-65 years with glioma.

The CDR3 nucleotides read TGTGCCAGCAGCAACCGGGACGGCTACGAGCAGTACTTC. Encoded protein: CASSNRDGYEQYF. V and J are TRBV28 and TRBJ2-7; D is possibly TRBD1 or TRBD2 (5 bases each). Germline V gene sequence: CDR1 MDHEN, CDR2 SYDVKM. V was clipped by 6 bases and J by 3 bases, with 12 bases between them. The CDR3 is 13 amino acids.